One and the same sample provided the 8 T cell receptor beta chains below, sequenced in a study of blood T cell repertoires in COVID-19. Sequencing used immunoSEQ multiplex PCR; TCRdb keeps in-frame clones, though not all of them. The table shows 160,000 or so clones, with approximately 85% occurring only once. The sequenced sample was peripheral blood. These receptors were taken from a woman in her sixties with COVID-19, enrolled during active disease.

Only a few counts were recorded for this clone. The CDR3 sequence is CASSRHLSGTGYDQGRRFF. The CDR3 nucleotides are TGCGCCAGCAGTCGCCACCTCTCCGGGACAGGGTACGATCAGGGGCGGCGGTTCTTC. The rearrangement links TRBV23-1 to TRBJ2-1; 9 bases map to TRBD1. TRBV23-1 is labeled an ORF, and its function is uncertain. Trimming cost V 4 bases and J 15 bases; bases outside gene matches: 28. The CDR3 contains 19 residues.

This chain connects TRBV10-3 to TRBJ1-1; the D is unclear. Deletions cut 0 bases from V and 2 bases from J, with 4 bases between. Germline V lookup: CDR1 ENHRY, CDR2 SYGVKD. This CDR3 is 13 amino acids long. The CDR3: CAISESTNTEAFF. The CDR3 nucleotides read TGTGCCATCAGTGAGTCTACAAACACTGAAGCTTTCTTT.

The J gene is TRBJ2-1, the V gene TRBV9; D possibly corresponds to TRBD1 (5 bases). Germline loops: CDR1 SGDLS, CDR2 YYNGEE. The length of the CDR3 is 13 residues. Trimming took off 2 bases at V and 15 bases at J, with 18 bases between the two ends. The CDR3 region is CASSVGVEGAGFF. Here the CDR3 DNA reads TGTGCCAGCAGCGTTGGGGTGGAAGGGGCTGGGTTCTTC. The whole variable domain, filled in from reference TRBV9 and TRBJ2-1, reads DSGVTQTPKHLITATGQRVTLRCSPRSGDLSVYWYQQSLDQGLQFLIQYYNGEERAKGNILERFSAQQFPDLHSELNLSSLELGDSALYFCASSVGVEGAGFFGPGTRLTVL.

CDR3 region: CASSETSHQGTGELFF. The DNA of the CDR3 is TGTGCCAGCAGCGAGACTAGCCACCAGGGAACCGGGGAGCTGTTTTTT. V gene TRBV7-2 combines with J gene TRBJ2-2; TRBD2 matches 7 bases. Trimming cost V 5 bases and J 5 bases; bases outside gene matches: 11. The germline gives CDR1 SGHTA, CDR2 FQGNSA. This CDR3 spans 16 amino acids.

This clone has just one count. V usage is TRBV6-5 and J usage is TRBJ1-4; 10 nucleotides match TRBD1. The CDR3 is made up of 14 amino acids. In germline, CDR1 is MNHEY, CDR2 SVGAGI. V lost 6 bases, J lost 11 bases, and 9 bases stayed unmatched. In DNA, the CDR3 is TGTGCCAGCAGCACCGACAGGGGGCCGATGAAACTGTTTTTT. This gives the protein CASSTDRGPMKLFF.

The V call is TRBV19, the J call TRBJ2-6; no firm D call. The CDR3 has 17 amino acids. Germline loops: CDR1 LNHDA, CDR2 SQIVND (reference sequence). V was clipped by 5 bases and J by 4 bases, with 18 bases between them. For the CDR3, the DNA is TGTGCCAGTAGTCCCCCTAAGATAGCATTCGGGGCCAACGTCCTGACTTTC. Protein: CASSPPKIAFGANVLTF.

The count of this clone is one. This sequence joins TRBV15 and TRBJ1-6; no firm D call. V shed 0 bases and J shed 4 bases, with 10 bases lying between them. Germline values: CDR1 LNHNV, CDR2 YYDKDF (reference sequence). The CDR3 extends over 16 amino acids. CDR3 in DNA: TGTGCCACCAGCAGAGATCCTCCCGGGTATAATTCACCCCTCCACTTT. Translated, it gives CATSRDPPGYNSPLHF.

The chain joins TRBV5-4 to TRBJ1-3, with D possibly TRBD1 on 5 matching bases. V was trimmed by 0 bases and J by 1 base, leaving 8 bases between them. Germline V gene lookup returns CDR1 SGHNT and CDR2 YYREEE (reference sequence). This CDR3 is 15 amino acids long. The chain's CDR3 is CASSLDAGSGNTIYF. CDR3 bases: TGTGCCAGCAGCTTGGACGCAGGGTCTGGAAACACCATATATTTT.